Presented here are 17 T cell receptor beta chains from one specimen sequenced in a study of blood T cell repertoires in COVID-19. Some clones are missing from TCRdb's copy, which holds only in-frame ones; the method was immunoSEQ multiplex PCR. Here the sample spans 110,000 to 150,000 clones, around 88% being singletons. The sequenced sample was peripheral blood. The receptors derive from a woman aged 55-69 years with acute or convalescent COVID-19.

The chain has TRBV6-5 and TRBJ2-3; possible D gene TRBD2, 5 bases. The CDR3 spans 15 residues. Trimming took 4 bases from V and 2 from J, leaving 13 bases between them. Germline V lookup: CDR1 MNHEY, CDR2 SVGAGI. CDR3 residues: CASSWTRQNTDTQYF. The CDR3, as DNA: TGTGCCAGCAGTTGGACTCGACAAAACACAGATACGCAGTATTTT.

The gene calls are TRBV28 and TRBJ1-1; 10 bases line up with TRBD1. This CDR3 comprises 15 residues. V gave up 1 base and J gave up 7 bases; unmatched junction bases: 6. Germline lookup yields CDR1 MDHEN and CDR2 SYDVKM. In DNA, the CDR3 is TGTGCCAGCAGTTTATCCGGGACAGGGGTCCATGAAGCTTTCTTT. As protein: CASSLSGTGVHEAFF.

The chain is built from TRBV2 and TRBJ1-5, with 7 bases aligning to TRBD1. This CDR3 has 14 amino acids. The V gene's germline CDR1 is SNHLY and CDR2 FYNNEI. V shed 7 bases, J shed 7 bases, and the junction held 10 bases outside the gene matches. The CDR3 region is CASKTTGPGQPQHF. CDR3 coding DNA: TGTGCCAGCAAGACGACAGGGCCCGGCCAGCCCCAGCATTTT.

The chain couples TRBV6-5 to TRBJ2-3; 7 nucleotides agree with TRBD1. With V trimmed by 8 bases and J by 2 bases, 7 bases remained unmatched. The CDR3 has 14 amino acids. Germline V lookup: CDR1 MNHEY, CDR2 SVGAGI. CDR3 sequence reads: CASGTGQPTDTQYF. DNA of the CDR3: TGTGCCAGCGGGACGGGACAGCCCACAGATACGCAGTATTTT.

The rearrangement uses TRBV3-1 (or the pseudogene TRBV3-2) and TRBJ2-7; 7 bases are shared with TRBD1. Germline assignment: CDR1 LGHDT and CDR2 YNNKEL (reference sequence). This CDR3 is built from 15 residues. V lost 4 bases and J lost 3; bases outside the gene matches: 9. This CDR3 reads CASSPHPRGFYEQYF. CDR3 DNA: TGTGCCAGCAGCCCCCACCCCAGGGGGTTCTACGAGCAGTACTTC.

This chain uses TRBV5-1 with TRBJ2-5, with D perhaps matching TRBD2 (5 bases). Trimming removed 5 bases from V and 1 base from J, with 12 bases in between. Germline CDR1 and CDR2: SGHRS and YFSETQ. This CDR3 spans 14 amino acids. CDR3 protein: CASRRGQLQETQYF. The CDR3 DNA reads as TGCGCCAGCAGAAGAGGGCAGCTCCAAGAGACCCAGTACTTC.

The genes are TRBV5-1 and TRBJ2-3; tentative D call: TRBD1 (5 bases). This CDR3 region has 13 residues. The V and J ends lost 4 bases and 2 bases respectively, with 8 bases between them. CDR1 is SGHRS, CDR2 YFSETQ, per germline. CDR3 DNA: TGCGCCAGCAGCCAGGGCCACACAGATACGCAGTATTTT. This sequence encodes CASSQGHTDTQYF.

The V call is TRBV14, the J call TRBJ2-7; weak D call: TRBD1 (6 bases). In germline, CDR1 is SGHDN, CDR2 FVKESK. Trimming took off 4 bases at V and 4 bases at J, with 11 bases between the two ends. The CDR3 runs 13 residues. The CDR3 nucleotides are TGTGCCAGCAGCCGTGGGACACGGTACGAGCAGTACTTC. It translates to CASSRGTRYEQYF.

This chain joins TRBV28 and TRBJ1-4, with a possible D match to TRBD1 (5 bases). V lost 5 bases to trimming and J lost 10 bases, with 20 bases between them. The CDR3 covers 15 residues. Germline lookup yields CDR1 MDHEN and CDR2 SYDVKM. The DNA for the CDR3 is TGTGCCAGCAGTCTACCTCGACGGGGGTGGGGAAAACTGTTTTTT. This translates into CASSLPRRGWGKLFF.

The gene calls are TRBV4-2 and TRBJ1-4; TRBD1 matches at 11 bases. The CDR3 has 19 residues. With V trimmed by 2 bases and J by 0 bases, 8 bases remained unmatched. The germline V gene has CDR1 LGHNA and CDR2 YNFKEQ. CDR3 in amino acids: CASSQKDRGRYPTNEKLFF. CDR3 sequence (DNA): TGTGCCAGCAGCCAAAAGGACAGGGGGCGATACCCAACTAATGAAAAACTGTTTTTT.

The genes are TRBV4-1 and TRBJ1-1; 8 bases are a match to TRBD1. The V segment lost 0 bases and the J segment 10 bases; nucleotides outside the gene matches: 4. The CDR3 is made up of 13 amino acids. The germline CDR1 and CDR2 sequences are MGHRA and YSYEKL. In nucleotides, the CDR3 is TGCGCCAGCAGCCAAGACGGACAGGGCCGAGCTTTCTTT. Translation: CASSQDGQGRAFF.

The chain employs TRBV19 and TRBJ2-3; TRBD1 matches 10 bases. The CDR3 sequence is 16 residues long. V was clipped by 4 bases and J by 10 bases; unmatched bases: 14. Germline V CDR1 and CDR2: LNHDA, SQIVND (reference sequence). The DNA of the CDR3 is TGTGCCAGTAGTAGTGCAGACAGGGGGCGGTTCGTTCCGCAGTATTTT. Its translation: CASSSADRGRFVPQYF.

This chain joins TRBV24-1 and TRBJ2-5; 9 nucleotides match TRBD2. Germline values: CDR1 KGHDR, CDR2 SFDVKD. With V trimmed by 6 bases and J by 2 bases, 12 bases remained unmatched. The CDR3 runs to 17 residues. The CDR3 DNA is TGTGCCACCAGTCCCCATGGGAAGCGGGGGGATCAAGAGACCCAGTACTTC. It specifies CATSPHGKRGDQETQYF.

This chain links TRBV18 with TRBJ1-2; no reliable D call. Trimming cost V 0 bases and J 7 bases, with 15 bases left between them. The CDR3 contains 15 residues. Per the germline V gene, CDR1 is KGHSH and CDR2 is LQKENI. This CDR3 reads CASSPPGSHSGGYTF. Here the CDR3 DNA reads TGTGCCAGCTCACCACCGGGCTCGCACAGCGGTGGCTACACCTTC.

The CDR3: CASSPPGRVGTGELFF. CDR3 nucleotides: TGTGCCAGCAGCCCCCCCGGGAGGGTAGGCACCGGGGAGCTGTTTTTT. The rearrangement joins TRBV7-2 to TRBJ2-2; 8 positions agree with TRBD2. The J segment lost 4 bases and the V segment lost 5 bases, leaving 9 bases of the junction unmatched. The CDR3 is made up of 16 amino acids. In germline, CDR1 is SGHTA, CDR2 FQGNSA.

V usage is TRBV7-3 and J usage is TRBJ1-2; 7 bases map to TRBD1. Germline V gene sequence: CDR1 SGHTA, CDR2 FQGTGA. Trimming cost V 5 bases and J 4 bases; bases outside gene matches: 7. The CDR3 sequence is 14 residues long. The CDR3: CASSQTGWGYGYTF. CDR3 sequence (DNA): TGTGCCAGCAGCCAGACAGGGTGGGGCTATGGCTACACCTTC.

This chain links TRBV19 with TRBJ2-6; D unclear. CDR3 size: 13 residues. Trimming removed 10 bases from V and 0 bases from J, with 7 bases in between. Germline V gives CDR1 LNHDA, CDR2 SQIVND (reference sequence). CDR3 protein: CATSYSGANVLTF. CDR3 DNA: TGTGCCACCTCTTACTCTGGGGCCAACGTCCTGACTTTC.